This TCR beta chain was identified during a study of T cells after yellow fever vaccination. Notes on the study in general: Weaker in magnitude, the secondary response showed a faster peak on day 5 versus 15. Abundant contaminating clonotypes from the bulk population could appear in FACS-sorted repertoires. Among all clonotypes, a small share was observed in both CD4 and CD8 compartments. Re-detected after boosting: most primary clones, 96% of CD4 and 80% to 90% of CD8.

As for this clonotype: Antigen unknown.

TCRdb analysed the 5' RACE reads with MiXCR anew, one entry per CDR3 protein. This repertoire shows about 550,000 distinct CDR3 sequences, 15% to 20% found once; its top ten account for over 11%. The germline V gene has CDR1 LGHDT and CDR2 YNNKEL (reference sequence). Losses at the gene ends were 6 bases for V and 2 bases for J; bases not matched to a gene: 6. The CDR3 runs 15 residues. The sequencing here drew on PBMCs, taken 15 days after the yellow fever booster vaccination. The rearrangement links TRBV3-1 to TRBJ2-1; 8 bases map to TRBD2. This clonotype was sampled from a man younger than 45 who received the YFV17D yellow fever vaccine. In DNA form, the CDR3 reads TGTGCCAGCAGGGCTCCGGGAGGGGCCTACAATGAGCAGTTCTTC. It yields the protein CASRAPGGAYNEQFF.